Presented here are 10 T cell receptor beta chains from one specimen sequenced in a study of cytomegalovirus exposure and HLA in healthy donors. Both 60 Vbeta primers and 13 Jbeta primers went into the PCR. The repertoire was sequenced with immunoSEQ multiplex PCR; TCRdb's copy has only in-frame clones and lacks some. The data show under 110,000 clones, with about 71% seen just once and less than 0.95% held by the top ten. The source material was PBMCs. The receptors originated from a boy aged 5-17 years in good health and CMV-seronegative.

This clone was observed a few times. The genes are TRBV11-2 and TRBJ1-1; D is unclear. Germline V gene sequence: CDR1 SGHAT, CDR2 FQNNGV. The germline V and J ends were trimmed by 1 base and 1 base, with 4 bases remaining between them. CDR3 length: 13 residues. The CDR3 DNA reads TGTGCCAGCAGCTTAGTCCAGAACACTGAAGCTTTCTTT. Translation gives CASSLVQNTEAFF.

This clone was detected only a few times. V usage is TRBV2 and J usage is TRBJ1-1; a possible D gene is TRBD1 (5 bases). The CDR3 loop spans 14 amino acids. V was clipped by 6 bases and J by 6 bases, with 17 bases between them. CDR1 and CDR2 (germline): SNHLY, FYNNEI. The CDR3, as DNA: TGTGCCAGCAGCTGGGACGCGGGAACGGCTGAAGCTTTCTTT. Translation: CASSWDAGTAEAFF.

The genes are TRBV27 and TRBJ1-5; a weak D match, TRBD1 (6 bases). The germline V and J ends were trimmed by 6 bases and 0 bases, with 21 bases remaining between them. This CDR3 is built from 18 residues. The germline V gene has CDR1 MNHEY and CDR2 SMNVEV (reference sequence). The CDR3, as DNA: TGTGCCAGCAGCCCACTGCTGACAGGAGATTATAGCAATCAGCCCCAGCATTTT. It encodes CASSPLLTGDYSNQPQHF.

V gene TRBV7-9 combines with J gene TRBJ2-7, with 9 bases that match TRBD1. There are 14 residues in the CDR3. The junction had 3 bases not matched to a gene; V was cut back by 3 bases and J by 3 bases. Per germline, CDR1 SEHNR and CDR2 FQNEAQ (reference sequence). CDR3 loop: CASSFPGQGYEQYF. In nucleotides, the CDR3 is TGTGCCAGCAGCTTTCCGGGACAGGGCTACGAGCAGTACTTC.

This clone was seen once. The V and J genes are TRBV13 and TRBJ1-1, with 10 bases identical to TRBD1. This CDR3 comprises 14 residues. Per the germline V gene, CDR1 is PRHDT and CDR2 is FYEKMQ (reference sequence). V lost 5 bases to trimming and J lost 4 bases; unmatched junction nucleotides: 4. The CDR3 DNA follows: TGTGCCAGCAGCGGACAGGGGGGAGCCACTGAAGCTTTCTTT. Its protein is CASSGQGGATEAFF.

The gene calls are TRBV18 and TRBJ2-6; 7 bases are a match to TRBD1. Germline V gene sequence: CDR1 KGHSH, CDR2 LQKENI. J was trimmed by 3 bases and V by 0 bases; bases with no gene match: 5. This CDR3 is built from 17 residues. In DNA form, the CDR3 reads TGTGCCAGCTCACCACCGCAAACAGGGGATGGGGCCAACGTCCTGACTTTC. This codes for CASSPPQTGDGANVLTF.

The chain carries TRBV19 and TRBJ1-5, with 9 bases matching TRBD1. The V gene end was trimmed by 5 bases and the J gene end by 5 bases; junction bases not matched to a gene: 7. Germline V CDR1 and CDR2: LNHDA, SQIVND (reference sequence). The CDR3 is 15 amino acids. This CDR3 reads CASSPGTGFYQPQHF. The CDR3 region has the DNA TGTGCCAGTAGTCCCGGGACAGGGTTCTATCAGCCCCAGCATTTT.

This CDR3 reads CASSFRDSYNSPLHF. The CDR3 region has the DNA TGTGCCAGCAGCTTCAGGGACAGTTATAATTCACCCCTCCACTTT. The rearrangement uses TRBV14 and TRBJ1-6, with 7 nucleotides matching TRBD1. The trim removed 5 bases at V and 4 bases at J, leaving 5 bases unmatched. This CDR3 is 15 amino acids long. The V gene's germline CDR1 is SGHDN and CDR2 FVKESK.

A few counts support this clone. The V call is TRBV6-5, the J call TRBJ2-5; 9 bases agree with TRBD2. Germline values: CDR1 MNHEY, CDR2 SVGAGI. Trimming cost V 0 bases and J 10 bases; bases outside gene matches: 6. The CDR3 loop spans 14 amino acids. Here the CDR3 reads CASSYSASGEGQYF. In nucleotides, the CDR3 is TGTGCCAGCAGTTACTCTGCTAGCGGGGAGGGCCAGTACTTC.

The chain couples TRBV5-8 to TRBJ2-3; tentative D call: TRBD2 (6 bases). V lost 6 bases to trimming and J lost 4 bases, with 18 bases between them. The CDR3 sequence is 15 residues long. The germline V gene has CDR1 SGHTS and CDR2 YDEGEE. CDR3 sequence (DNA): TGTGCCAGCATCCGATGGGGGGTAAAGTCAGATACGCAGTATTTT. As protein: CASIRWGVKSDTQYF.